This T cell receptor beta chain was identified in a study of long-term antiretroviral therapy in people with HIV. Running of the v3.0 immunoSEQ assay took place at survey level. Some clones are missing from TCRdb's copy, which holds only in-frame ones; the method was immunoSEQ multiplex PCR. Of roughly 20,000 clones in the sample, around four fifths were seen once. With V trimmed by 6 bases and J by 2 bases, 6 bases remained unmatched. From germline, CDR1 is MDHEN and CDR2 SYDVKM. The CDR3 sequence is 15 residues long. Sequenced material: unsorted PBMCs, taken about 4 years after starting antiretroviral therapy. The genes are TRBV28 and TRBJ2-2, with 7 bases matching TRBD1. This receptor was obtained from a man aged 18 to 30 with HIV. The CDR3 nucleotides are TGTGCCAGCAGGGAAGGGACAGTAAACACCGGGGAGCTGTTTTTT. Its protein product is CASREGTVNTGELFF.